This TCR beta chain was obtained from a study of regulatory T cells in long-lasting Graves disease. About the study: Patients met the persistent Graves' disease definition after over 5 years of antithyroid drugs with positive TSH receptor antibodies.

With regard to this clonotype: What it binds is not known.

Overall study results and limits: There were preferences for TRBV28, TRBJ1-2 and TRBJ2-5 in persistent disease.

Specified time point: persistent/refractory GD, antithyroid drugs over 5 years with positive TRAb. RNA from PBMCs was the source of the TCR library. Graves' disease diagnoses used American Thyroid Association guidelines. Each patient gave 7 to 10 milliliters of EDTA-anticoagulated peripheral blood. The CDR3 extends over 18 amino acids. V was pared by 3 bases and J by 6 bases, with 13 bases of the junction left unmatched. From germline, CDR1 is MDHEN and CDR2 SYDVKM. Library construction for TCR beta used iRepertoire HTBI primers and Arm-PCR of CDR3 regions. MiXCR was run by TCRdb on the multiplex PCR reads, yielding one entry per CDR3 protein. The table includes roughly 400,000 distinct CDR3 sequences, around 21% detected once.

Material: peripheral blood mononuclear cells (PBMCs), obtained when the disease was refractory, from a patient treated with antithyroid drugs. The V gene is TRBV28, the J gene TRBJ2-3, with 12 bases identical to TRBD2. The sequence came from a female donor with Graves disease. The CDR3, as DNA: TGTGCCAGCAGTTTCCTTCCGCTAGCGGGAGGGCCGAGGGATACGCAGTATTTT. This encodes CASSFLPLAGGPRDTQYF.